Listed below are T cell receptor beta chains from one sample, sequenced in a study of cytomegalovirus exposure and HLA in healthy donors. Profiling relied on immunoSEQ multiplex PCR, and the TCRdb table lists in-frame clones only, not all of them. The sample table includes approximately 120,000 clones. The material sequenced was PBMCs. These receptors came from a middle-aged man in good health and CMV-seronegative. Each CDR3 is given with its conserved first and last residue. D genes are given only for firm matches.

d_gene	j_gene	v_gene	CDR3nt	CDR3aa
TRBD1	TRBJ1-2	TRBV6-5	TGTGCCAGCAGTTGGGGACAGACTAACTATGGCTACACCTTC	CASSWGQTNYGYTF
TRBD1	TRBJ1-5	TRBV28	TGTGCCAGCAGCTATTACAGGGGCAGCAATCAGCCCCAGCATTTT	CASSYYRGSNQPQHF
-	TRBJ2-5	TRBV7-2	TGTGCCAGCAGCTACCGACAGCTCCAAGAGACCCAGTACTTC	CASSYRQLQETQYF
TRBD1	TRBJ1-2	TRBV5-5	TGTGCCAGCAGCGCAAGGACAGGGGACGACTATGGCTACACCTTC	CASSARTGDDYGYTF
-	TRBJ1-2	TRBV7-3	TGTGCCAGCAGCCCAACCGGGAACCTTTTCGGGGGCTACACCTTC	CASSPTGNLFGGYTF
-	TRBJ1-1	TRBV7-2	TGTGCCAGCAGCCTGGGGGGTACCACTGAAGCTTTCTTT	CASSLGGTTEAFF
-	TRBJ1-5	TRBV30	TGTGCCTGGAACGGGGAAGGGGGTCAGCCCCAGCATTTT	CAWNGEGGQPQHF
-	TRBJ2-2	TRBV4-2	TGTGCCAGCAGCCAAGTCTCGGGTATCGGAAGGGAGCTGTTTTTT	CASSQVSGIGRELFF
-	TRBJ2-7	TRBV6-6	TGTGCCAGCACCCCAACAGGGTTGTACGAGCAGTACTTC	CASTPTGLYEQYF
TRBD1	TRBJ1-5	TRBV28	TGTGCCAGCACACAGGGGACTGAGCCCCAGCATTTT	CASTQGTEPQHF
-	TRBJ1-3	TRBV7-8	TGTGCCAGCGCCGAGGGATATCAAAACACCATATATTTT	CASAEGYQNTIYF
TRBD1	TRBJ1-1	TRBV11-2	TGTGCCAGCAGCTTGGCAGACAGGGTTGGGAGGAGCTTAGAAGCTTTCTTT	CASSLADRVGRSLEAFF
-	TRBJ1-1	TRBV6-4	TGTGCCAGCAGTGGATTGGTTAAGGGGCCCGTGAACACTGAAGCTTTCTTT	CASSGLVKGPVNTEAFF
TRBD1	TRBJ2-3	TRBV7-3	TGTGCCAGCGCGAAGGGGGCGGTGCTAACAGATACGCAGTATTTT	CASAKGAVLTDTQYF
TRBD2	TRBJ2-3	TRBV15	TGTGCCACCAGCAGTGGTACTAGCGGGAGGGGAGATACGCAGTATTTT	CATSSGTSGRGDTQYF
TRBD1	TRBJ1-5	TRBV2	TGTGCCAGCAGAGACAGGGGGACTCAGCCCCAGCATTTT	CASRDRGTQPQHF
TRBD2	TRBJ2-5	TRBV18	TGTGCCAGCTCACCGCCGGGACTAGCCCAAGAGACCCAGTACTTC	CASSPPGLAQETQYF
-	TRBJ2-1	TRBV6-5	TGTGCCAGCAGGGGAGACTCCTACAATGAGCAGTTCTTC	CASRGDSYNEQFF
TRBD2	TRBJ2-7	TRBV13	TGTGCCAGTAGCTCCCGGGGTGCGGGAGAGTTC	CASSSRGAGEF
-	TRBJ1-5	TRBV6-1	TGTGCCAGCAGAAATAGTGAGAGCAATCAGCCCCAGCATTTT	CASRNSESNQPQHF
-	TRBJ2-1	TRBV4-3	TGCGCCAGCAGCCAAGAGAGGGAGTTGTCGAATGAGCAGTTCTTC	CASSQERELSNEQFF
-	TRBJ2-7	TRBV5-8	TGTGCCAGCAGCTTGGTTGCCAGGTACGAGCAGTACTTC	CASSLVARYEQYF
-	TRBJ2-7	TRBV4-2	TGTGCCAGCAGCCAAGGGGGACAACCATCCTACGAGCAGTACTTC	CASSQGGQPSYEQYF
TRBD2	TRBJ2-5	TRBV15	TGTGCCACCAGCAGAACCGGGGGGGCCTTTGAGACCCAGTACTTC	CATSRTGGAFETQYF
TRBD2	TRBJ2-2	TRBV29-1	TGCAGCGGTCGGGAGGGCGAGGGCGGGGAGCTGTTTTTT	CSGREGEGGELFF
-	TRBJ2-3	TRBV7-9	TGTGCCAGCAGCTTGGGGACTCTAAGCACAGATACGCAGTATTTT	CASSLGTLSTDTQYF